The clone carrying this TCR beta chain was seen a handful of times. V was shortened by 7 bases and J by 0 bases, with 12 bases between the two germline ends. The CDR3 consists of 14 residues. The V gene's germline CDR1 is LNHDA and CDR2 SQIVND (reference sequence). They ran version v3.0 of the immunoSEQ assay at survey level. Libraries were prepared by immunoSEQ multiplex PCR; TCRdb keeps only in-frame clonotypes and omits some of them. The sample has 17,000 or so clones; roughly 80% are singletons. The data originate from a study of long-term antiretroviral therapy in people with HIV. The sequence was obtained from a young man with HIV. Sequenced here: unsorted PBMCs, sampled less than 2.2 years before starting antiretroviral therapy. This sequence joins TRBV19 and TRBJ1-1; D is unresolved. The CDR3 here is CASMPRRLNTEAFF. CDR3 in DNA: TGTGCCAGTATGCCGAGGCGATTGAACACTGAAGCTTTCTTT.